This T cell receptor beta chain appears in the sequencing data of a study of cytomegalovirus exposure and HLA in healthy donors. The CDR3 runs 11 residues. Per germline, CDR1 GTSNPN and CDR2 SVGIG (reference sequence). Amplification used 60 Vbeta primers and 13 Jbeta primers. Profiled with immunoSEQ multiplex PCR; TCRdb holds only in-frame clones, not every one. Among a few hundred thousand clones listed, about 80% were seen once. The clonotype was recovered from an older woman in good health and CMV-seropositive. Sequenced: PBMCs. The chain couples TRBV30 to TRBJ2-1; a possible D gene is TRBD2 (5 bases). The CDR3 sequence: CVGSVNNEQFF. In nucleotides, the CDR3 is TGTGTTGGTAGCGTCAACAATGAGCAGTTCTTC.